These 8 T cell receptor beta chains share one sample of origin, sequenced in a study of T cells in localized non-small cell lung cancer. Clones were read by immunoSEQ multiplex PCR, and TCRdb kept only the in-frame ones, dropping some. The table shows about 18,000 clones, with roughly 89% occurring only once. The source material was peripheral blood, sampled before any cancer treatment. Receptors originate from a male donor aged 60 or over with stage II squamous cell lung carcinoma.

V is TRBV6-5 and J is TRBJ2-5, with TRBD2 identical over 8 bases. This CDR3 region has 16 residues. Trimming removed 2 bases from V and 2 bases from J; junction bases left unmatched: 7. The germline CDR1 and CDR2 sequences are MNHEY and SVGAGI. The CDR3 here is CASSYGTSGVQETQYF. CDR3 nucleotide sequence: TGTGCCAGCAGTTACGGTACTAGCGGCGTTCAAGAGACCCAGTACTTC.

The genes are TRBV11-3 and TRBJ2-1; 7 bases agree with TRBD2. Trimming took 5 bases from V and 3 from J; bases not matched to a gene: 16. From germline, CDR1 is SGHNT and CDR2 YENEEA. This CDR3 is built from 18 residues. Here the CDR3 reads CASSPRPSQREGYNEQFF. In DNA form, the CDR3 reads TGTGCCAGCAGCCCCCGCCCCTCACAGCGGGAAGGCTACAATGAGCAGTTCTTC. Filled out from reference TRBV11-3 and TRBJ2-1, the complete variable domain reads EAGVVQSPRYKIIEKKQPVAFWCNPISGHNTLYWYLQNLGQGPELLIRYENEEAVDDSQLPKDRFSAERLKGVDSTLKIQPAELGDSAVYLCASSPRPSQREGYNEQFFGPGTRLTVL.

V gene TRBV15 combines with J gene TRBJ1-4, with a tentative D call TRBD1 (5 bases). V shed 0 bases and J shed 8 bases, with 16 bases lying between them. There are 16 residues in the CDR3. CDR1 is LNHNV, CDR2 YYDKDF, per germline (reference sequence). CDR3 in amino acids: CATSREGEGLGEKLFF. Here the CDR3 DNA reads TGTGCCACCAGCAGAGAGGGGGAGGGGCTCGGAGAAAAACTGTTTTTT.

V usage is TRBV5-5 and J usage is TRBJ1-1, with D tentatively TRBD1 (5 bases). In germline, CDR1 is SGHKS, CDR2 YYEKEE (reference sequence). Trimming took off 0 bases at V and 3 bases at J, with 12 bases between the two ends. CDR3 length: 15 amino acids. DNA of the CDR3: TGTGCCAGCAGCTTGGTCAGGGCGAGGGACACTGAAGCTTTCTTT. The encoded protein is CASSLVRARDTEAFF. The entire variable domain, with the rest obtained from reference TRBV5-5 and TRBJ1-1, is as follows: DAGVTQSPTHLIKTRGQQVTLRCSPISGHKSVSWYQQVLGQGPQFIFQYYEKEERGRGNFPDRFSARQFPNYSSELNVNALLLGDSALYLCASSLVRARDTEAFFGQGTRLTVV.

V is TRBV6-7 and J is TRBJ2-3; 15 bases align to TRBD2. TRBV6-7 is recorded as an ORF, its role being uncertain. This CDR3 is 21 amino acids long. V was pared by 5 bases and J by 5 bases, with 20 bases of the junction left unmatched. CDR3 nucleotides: TGTGCCAGCAGTATCGGACTAGCGGGAGGGCCGGGGGTCCCTAACAAAGATACGCAGTATTTT. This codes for CASSIGLAGGPGVPNKDTQYF.

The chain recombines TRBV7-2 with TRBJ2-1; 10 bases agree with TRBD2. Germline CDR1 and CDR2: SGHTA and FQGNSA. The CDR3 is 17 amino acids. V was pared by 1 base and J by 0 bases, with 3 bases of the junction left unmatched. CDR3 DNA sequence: TGTGCCAGCAGCTTAGTCGGACTAGCGGCCTCCTACAATGAGCAGTTCTTC. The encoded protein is CASSLVGLAASYNEQFF.

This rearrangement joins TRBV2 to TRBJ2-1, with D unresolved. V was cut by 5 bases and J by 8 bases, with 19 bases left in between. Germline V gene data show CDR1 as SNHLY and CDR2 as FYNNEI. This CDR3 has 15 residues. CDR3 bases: TGTGCCAGCAGTCTACGAAGGGAAAGTGGGGATGAGCAGTTCTTC. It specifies CASSLRRESGDEQFF.

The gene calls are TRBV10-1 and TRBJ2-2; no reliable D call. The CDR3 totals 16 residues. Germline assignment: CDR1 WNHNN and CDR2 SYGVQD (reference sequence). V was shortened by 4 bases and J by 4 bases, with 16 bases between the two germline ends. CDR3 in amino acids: CASSGGANRITGELFF. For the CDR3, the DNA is TGCGCCAGCAGTGGAGGAGCGAACAGAATCACCGGGGAGCTGTTTTTT.